This T cell receptor beta chain was identified in a study of radiation and T cells in renal cell carcinoma. The germline gives CDR1 SGHRS, CDR2 YFSETQ. J was trimmed by 5 bases and V by 0 bases; bases with no gene match: 10. The CDR3 is made up of 17 amino acids. Method: immunoSEQ multiplex PCR; TCRdb's copy keeps in-frame clones and lacks some. Altogether roughly 61,000 clones are present, about 80% being singletons, with the ten largest covering 6% to 7%. Described time point: blood 4 weeks post-SBRT, at nephrectomy. This sample's treatment: 15 Gy SBRT to primary tumor, nephrectomy 4 weeks later. The clonotype was recovered from a man aged 55 to 70 with renal cell carcinoma. V gene TRBV5-1 combines with J gene TRBJ2-3; 9 bases agree with TRBD2. This sample comprised blood, obtained from a patient whose treatment included radiotherapy and nephrectomy. The DNA for the CDR3 is TGCGCCAGCAGCTTGGTGGCTAGCGGGATAAGCGGAGATACGCAGTATTTT. As protein: CASSLVASGISGDTQYF. The full variable domain, in which reference TRBV5-1 and TRBJ2-3 provide the parts outside the CDR3, is KAGVTQTPRYLIKTRGQQVTLSCSPISGHRSVSWYQQTPGQGLQFLFEYFSETQRNKGNFPGRFSGRQFSNSRSEMNVSTLELGDSALYLCASSLVASGISGDTQYFGPGTRLTVL.